These T cell receptor beta chains were read from a single sample in a study of blood T cell repertoires in COVID-19. Sequenced by immunoSEQ multiplex PCR; TCRdb stores in-frame clones only, minus some. Of some 280,000 clones listed, approximately 91% were seen once; the top ten hold roughly 0.92%. What was sequenced was peripheral blood. All receptors derive from a middle-aged woman who had recovered from COVID-19. Both conserved end residues are part of each CDR3. The D gene is left open where the match is weak. Size tells how often a clone was seen (once, few, many) or the class of an expanded clone, and some rows leave it out.

>-|TRBV3-1/TRBV3-2|TRBJ2-7|-
TGTGCCAGCAGCCAAGAACACCGGGAGCTGGGCGAGCAGTACTTC
CASSQEHRELGEQYF
>-|TRBV27|TRBJ1-2|-
TGTGCCAGCAGCGCCAACCCGTTTATAGCTAACTATGGCTACACCTTC
CASSANPFIANYGYTF
>TRBD1|TRBV19|TRBJ2-3|-
TGTGCCAACGGGACAGCAGATACGCAGTATTTT
CANGTADTQYF
>-|TRBV6-1|TRBJ1-4|once
TGTGCCAGCAGTGAAGCGGGAGGCCCAGGGGAAAAACTGTTTTTT
CASSEAGGPGEKLFF
>TRBD1|TRBV2|TRBJ1-1|once
TGTGCCAGCAGTCTGCAGGGGGTTGAGGACACTGAAGCTTTCTTT
CASSLQGVEDTEAFF
>-|TRBV5-1|TRBJ2-2|-
TGCGCCAGCAGCTTGGGACAGATGAACACCGGGGAGCTGTTTTTT
CASSLGQMNTGELFF
>-|TRBV28|TRBJ2-7|-
TGTGCCAGCAGTACGACTGGCTCAGCCCTCTCCTACGAGCAGTACTTC
CASSTTGSALSYEQYF
>TRBD1|TRBV5-1|TRBJ1-1|-
TGCGCCAGCAGCGTGGCGGTCAGGGGGGACACTGAAGCTTTCTTT
CASSVAVRGDTEAFF
>TRBD2|TRBV5-1|TRBJ2-2|-
TGCGCCAGCAGCTTGGTGCTAGCGGGAACCGGGGAGCTGTTTTTT
CASSLVLAGTGELFF
>-|TRBV4-1|TRBJ1-3|-
TGCGCCAGCAGCCAAGAGGTAACAGTCTTCTCTGGAAACACCATATATTTT
CASSQEVTVFSGNTIYF
>TRBD1|TRBV30|TRBJ2-5|-
TGTGCCTGGAGTAGGGACAGCGGAGAGACCCAGTACTTC
CAWSRDSGETQYF
>TRBD1|TRBV11-2|TRBJ2-2|-
TGTGCCAGCAGCTCCCTCGGGCAGGGGGCCTTCCGGACCGGGGAGCTGTTTTTT
CASSSLGQGAFRTGELFF
>-|TRBV18|TRBJ2-5|-
TGTGCCAGCTCACCCCCCGGGGTATCAGAGACCCAGTACTTC
CASSPPGVSETQYF
>TRBD1|TRBV5-1|TRBJ2-2|-
TGCGCCAGCAGCTTGGCCTCGACAGGGCAAAACACCGGGGAGCTGTTTTTT
CASSLASTGQNTGELFF
>TRBD2|TRBV7-9|TRBJ2-7|-
TGTGCCATCTCGGGGGGTGGCGTCTACGAGCAGTACTTC
CAISGGGVYEQYF
>-|TRBV28|TRBJ2-1|-
TGTGCCAGCAGTCCTCCAGGGTCCTACAATGAGCAGTTCTTC
CASSPPGSYNEQFF
>TRBD2|TRBV4-1|TRBJ2-3|-
TGCGCCAGCAGCCAAGGTCCCCTAGCGGGAGGGCCGGGCACAGATACGCAGTATTTT
CASSQGPLAGGPGTDTQYF
>-|TRBV5-6|TRBJ1-2|-
TGTGCCAGCAGACAATCGACGAGGCATATTACTAACTATGGCTACACCTTC
CASRQSTRHITNYGYTF
>TRBD1|TRBV5-1|TRBJ1-6|-
TGCGCCAGCAGCTCCGGACAGGGAGGAAACTCACCCCTCCACTTT
CASSSGQGGNSPLHF
>TRBD2|TRBV7-8|TRBJ2-1|few
TGTGCCAGCAGCTTAGATGCTAGCGGGAGGGCTATAGGGTTCTTC
CASSLDASGRAIGFF
>-|TRBV3-1/TRBV3-2|TRBJ2-3|-
TGTGCCAGCAGCCATGCGGGGATCTACACAGATACGCAGTATTTT
CASSHAGIYTDTQYF
>-|TRBV28|TRBJ2-5|-
TGTGCCAGCCGGGTAACAGGGTCGGGCCGGGAGACCCAGTACTTC
CASRVTGSGRETQYF
>TRBD1|TRBV15|TRBJ1-5|-
TGTGCCACCTCCCGGGACAGGGGGCCTCAGCCCCAGCATTTT
CATSRDRGPQPQHF